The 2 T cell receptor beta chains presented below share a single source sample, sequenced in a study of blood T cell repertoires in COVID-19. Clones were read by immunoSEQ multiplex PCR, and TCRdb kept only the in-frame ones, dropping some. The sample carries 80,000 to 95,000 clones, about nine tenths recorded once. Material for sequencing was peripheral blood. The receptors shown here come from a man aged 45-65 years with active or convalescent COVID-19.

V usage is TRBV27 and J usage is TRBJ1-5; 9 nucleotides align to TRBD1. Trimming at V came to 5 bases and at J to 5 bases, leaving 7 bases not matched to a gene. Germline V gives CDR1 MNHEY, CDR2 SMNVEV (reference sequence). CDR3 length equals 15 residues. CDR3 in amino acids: CASSPTGTGHQPQHF. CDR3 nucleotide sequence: TGTGCCAGCAGTCCAACCGGGACAGGGCATCAGCCCCAGCATTTT.

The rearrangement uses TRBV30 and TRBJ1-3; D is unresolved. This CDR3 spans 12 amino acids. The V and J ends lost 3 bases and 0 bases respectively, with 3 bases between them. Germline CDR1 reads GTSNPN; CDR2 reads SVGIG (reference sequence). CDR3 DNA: TGTGCCTGGAGCGTCTCTGGAAACACCATATATTTT. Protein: CAWSVSGNTIYF. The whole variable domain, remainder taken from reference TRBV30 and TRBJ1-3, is SQTIHQWPATLVQPVGSPLSLECTVEGTSNPNLYWYRQAAGRGLQLLFYSVGIGQISSEVPQNLSASRPQDRQFILSSKKLLLSDSGFYLCAWSVSGNTIYFGEGSWLTVV.